What follows describes a single TCR beta chain. Its target is unknown. The ends were cut back, 5 bases at V and 11 bases at J, with 15 bases in the middle. This CDR3 contains 12 residues. The germline gives CDR1 SGHAT, CDR2 FQNNGV. Assay: immunoSEQ multiplex PCR; the TCRdb copy retains only in-frame clones and omits some. The sample has some 240,000 clones; 65% to 85% are singletons. This record belongs to a study of Tregs in tolerant kidney transplant recipients. Findings and limits, study-wide: Few patients were studied, so findings need validation in larger groups. Activated donor B cell expansion appeared to reveal the most relevant donor-specific TCRbeta repertoire.

Unstimulated regulatory T cells (CD4+CD25+CD127-), CD4+CD25- non-regulatory cells, CD4 and CD8 cells were FACS-sorted from thawed PBMCs. The material sequenced was CD4+ T cells from blood. This chain connects TRBV11-2 to TRBJ1-2, with no clear D. The TCR sequence derives from a human donor in good health. CDR3 sequence: CASSPRPDTYTF. CDR3 DNA: TGTGCCAGCAGCCCTCGCCCTGACACTTACACCTTC.